The 11 T cell receptor beta chains below all came from one sample that was sequenced in a study of neoadjuvant anti-PD-1 for oral cavity cancer (dated by TCRdb to the early 2020s). The time point tag for this specimen amounts to: after neoadjuvant nivolumab, at surgical resection. Library preparation employed the immunoSEQ multiplex PCR assay. The table was pulled from immuneACCESS by TCRdb, which kept in-frame rearrangements only. Such tables lose some clones; where checked, under half of the loss comes from unresolved V genes, and the rest has no known cause. This sample lists just over 65,000 clones; 85% were detected once. Roughly 3.5% of the sample comes from the top ten. The sequenced sample was PBMCs, obtained after nivolumab (anti-PD-1) treatment. The receptors stem from a person between 35 and 79 years old with oral cavity squamous cell carcinoma.

This chain links TRBV5-1 with TRBJ2-1; 11 bases align to TRBD2. The J segment lost 4 bases and the V segment lost 4 bases, leaving 7 bases of the junction unmatched. The germline CDR1 and CDR2 sequences are SGHRS and YFSETQ. This CDR3 comprises 16 residues. The CDR3 sequence is CASSPQTSGAYNEQFF. CDR3 sequence (DNA): TGCGCCAGCAGCCCCCAGACTAGCGGGGCATACAATGAGCAGTTCTTC.

This clone was observed a single time. V gene TRBV6-6 combines with J gene TRBJ1-3; unclear D gene. This CDR3 spans 15 amino acids. V dropped 5 bases and J dropped 4 bases, with 15 bases sitting between them. Germline values: CDR1 MNHNY, CDR2 SVGAGI (reference sequence). CDR3 DNA sequence: TGTGCCAGCAGTCACCGTCTTAATGCGGGAAACACCATATATTTT. This gives the protein CASSHRLNAGNTIYF.

In DNA form, the CDR3 reads TGTGCCAGCAGTGGGGACAGCTATTTGGAGCAGTACTTC. Translated: CASSGDSYLEQYF. The chain recombines TRBV2 with TRBJ2-7, with 7 bases aligning to TRBD1. V gave up 4 bases and J gave up 7 bases; unmatched junction bases: 7. This CDR3 has 13 amino acids. Germline CDR1 SNHLY, CDR2 FYNNEI.

The chain recombines TRBV6-5 with TRBJ2-2, with D unclear. Between the trimmed V and J ends, which lost 0 bases and 0 bases, there was a span of 8 bases. CDR1 is MNHEY and CDR2 is SVGAGI in the germline V gene. The CDR3 extends over 16 amino acids. CDR3 nucleotide sequence: TGTGCCAGCAGTTACTCGAGTCGAACGAACACCGGGGAGCTGTTTTTT. This gives the protein CASSYSSRTNTGELFF.

This clone was detected ten times or more. This sequence joins TRBV11-2 and TRBJ2-2, with no clear D. Trimming took 5 bases from V and 7 from J, leaving 20 bases between them. The CDR3 is made up of 16 amino acids. Germline-derived CDR1 and CDR2 are SGHAT and FQNNGV. CDR3 coding DNA: TGTGCCAGCAGCGCTTACGGAACAGTTCTTGTCGGGGAGCTGTTTTTT. Its translation: CASSAYGTVLVGELFF.

This chain uses TRBV6-5 with TRBJ2-5; tentatively, D is TRBD1 (6 bases). Germline V CDR1 and CDR2: MNHEY, SVGAGI. The CDR3 runs to 15 residues. Trimming took 4 bases from V and 4 from J, leaving 16 bases between them. As DNA, the CDR3 is TGTGCCAGCAGTTCATTCCAGGGGAGTGTAGAGACCCAGTACTTC. Protein product: CASSSFQGSVETQYF.

This clone came up once. The CDR3 sequence is CASSYSGGTYEQYF. The CDR3 region has the DNA TGTGCCAGCAGCTACAGCGGGGGAACCTACGAGCAGTACTTC. V is TRBV7-9 and J is TRBJ2-7; 8 bases agree with TRBD2. V gave up 4 bases and J gave up 2 bases; unmatched junction bases: 4. The CDR3 is 14 amino acids. CDR1 SEHNR and CDR2 FQNEAQ come from the germline V gene (reference sequence).

The chain couples TRBV5-8 to TRBJ2-1; D not certain. Trimming shortened V by 3 bases and J by 5 bases, and 9 bases separated the two germline ends. The CDR3 has 13 residues. Germline loops: CDR1 SGHTS, CDR2 YDEGEE. The CDR3 DNA reads as TGTGCCAGCAGCTCTCGGGCCAACAATGAGCAGTTCTTC. The encoded protein is CASSSRANNEQFF.

J is TRBJ2-3 and V is TRBV12-5; 7 bases fit TRBD2. This CDR3 has 15 residues. From germline, CDR1 is LGHNT and CDR2 FRNRAP. Trimming cost V 7 bases and J 0 bases; bases outside gene matches: 7. The CDR3 loop reads CASAESGASTDTQYF. CDR3 sequence (DNA): TGTGCTAGTGCCGAAAGCGGGGCTAGCACAGATACGCAGTATTTT.

V is TRBV6-1 and J is TRBJ2-7; 10 bases match TRBD1. J was trimmed by 6 bases and V by 6 bases; bases with no gene match: 8. CDR1 is MNHNS, CDR2 SASEGT, per germline. The CDR3 extends over 14 amino acids. The CDR3 loop reads CASRTGTGVPEQYF. CDR3 bases: TGTGCCAGCAGAACCGGGACAGGGGTTCCCGAGCAGTACTTC.

This chain uses TRBV6-5 with TRBJ1-2; 9 nucleotides align to TRBD1. After removal of 5 bases from V and 4 bases from J, the junction contained 8 bases not matched to a gene. The V gene's germline CDR1 is MNHEY and CDR2 SVGAGI. This CDR3 comprises 15 residues. CDR3 DNA: TGTGCCAGCAGTACCCCGGACAGGGGAAGCTATGGCTACACCTTC. Residues: CASSTPDRGSYGYTF.